Sequencing of this T cell receptor (beta chain) was carried out in a study of regulatory T cells in long-lasting Graves disease. Overall study findings and caveats: Blood alone, not thyroid tissue, was studied.

Specified time point: newly diagnosed GD, antithyroid drugs for less than 3 months. The authors made the TCR library using RNA they extracted from PBMCs. V shed 4 bases and J shed 3 bases, with 17 bases lying between them. Germline lookup yields CDR1 SGHRS and CDR2 YFSETQ. This CDR3 comprises 16 residues. With iRepertoire HTBI primers and Arm-PCR of CDR3 regions, TCR beta libraries were built. TCRdb re-called the multiplex PCR reads through MiXCR, storing one row per CDR3 protein. The sample holds approximately 490,000 distinct CDR3 sequences, around 15% seen once. In the case of this clonotype: Its antigen is undetermined.

The same sample was also used in a study of T cells in Graves' hyperthyroidism and ophthalmopathy. Turning to that study: Stability of Graves' hyperthyroidism was defined as absent ophthalmopathy progression within 18 months.

This chain links TRBV5-1 with TRBJ2-1, with a tentative D call TRBD2 (6 bases). The specimen comprised peripheral blood mononuclear cells (PBMCs), sampled at new diagnosis, from a patient treated with antithyroid drugs. This receptor was identified in a man in his forties or fifties with Graves disease. The CDR3 region is CASSRKEGTYYNEQFF. CDR3 bases: TGCGCCAGCAGCCGGAAAGAGGGGACTTACTACAATGAGCAGTTCTTC.